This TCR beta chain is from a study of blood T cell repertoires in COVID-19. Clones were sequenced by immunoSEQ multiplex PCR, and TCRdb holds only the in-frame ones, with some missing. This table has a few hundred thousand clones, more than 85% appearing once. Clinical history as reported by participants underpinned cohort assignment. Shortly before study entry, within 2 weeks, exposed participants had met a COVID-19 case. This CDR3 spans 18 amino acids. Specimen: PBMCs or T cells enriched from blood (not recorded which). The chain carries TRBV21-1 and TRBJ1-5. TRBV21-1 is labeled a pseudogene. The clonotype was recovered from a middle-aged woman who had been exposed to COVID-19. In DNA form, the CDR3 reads TGTGCCAGCAGCATCGGGTCCGGCGGGTTCCCTTCGGGGGAGCCCCAGCATTTT. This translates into CASSIGSGGFPSGEPQHF.